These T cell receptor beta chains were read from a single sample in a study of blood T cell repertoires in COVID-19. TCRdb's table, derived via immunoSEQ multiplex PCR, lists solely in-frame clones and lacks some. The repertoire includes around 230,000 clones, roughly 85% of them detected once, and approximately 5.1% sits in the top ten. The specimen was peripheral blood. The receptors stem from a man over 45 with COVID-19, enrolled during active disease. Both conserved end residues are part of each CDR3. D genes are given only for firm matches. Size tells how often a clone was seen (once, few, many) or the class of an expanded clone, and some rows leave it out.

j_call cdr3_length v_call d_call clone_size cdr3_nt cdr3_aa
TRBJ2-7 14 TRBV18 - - TGTGCCAGCTCACCGCAACAGGTTAGCTACGAGCAGTACTTC CASSPQQVSYEQYF
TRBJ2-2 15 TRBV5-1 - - TGCGCCAGCAGCTTGGACGCAGGGAACACCGGGGAGCTGTTTTTT CASSLDAGNTGELFF
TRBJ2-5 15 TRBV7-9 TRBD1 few TGTGCCAGCAGCCCGGGACAGGGGAGAAAAGAGACCCAGTACTTC CASSPGQGRKETQYF
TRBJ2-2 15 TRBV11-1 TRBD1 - TGTGCCAGCAGCATACGGACAGGGGTTACCGGGGAGCTGTTTTTT CASSIRTGVTGELFF
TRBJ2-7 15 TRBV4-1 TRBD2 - TGCGCCAGCAGCCAAGATCCTAGCGGGGGCTTCGAGCAGTACTTC CASSQDPSGGFEQYF
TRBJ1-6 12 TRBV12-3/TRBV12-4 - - TGTGCCAGCACGGACTCTCGCTCACCCCTCCACTTT CASTDSRSPLHF
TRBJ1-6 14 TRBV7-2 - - TGTGCCAGCAGCCGGAGCCGGAGCTCGGGGCCCCTCCACTTT CASSRSRSSGPLHF
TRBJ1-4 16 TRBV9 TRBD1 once TGTGCCAGCAGCGTAGGGGCAGGGGGCGCGAGTGAAAAACTGTTTTTT CASSVGAGGASEKLFF
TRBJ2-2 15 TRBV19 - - TGTGCCAGTAGTATAGGGCAAGCGAACACCGGGGAGCTGTTTTTT CASSIGQANTGELFF
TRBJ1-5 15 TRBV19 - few TGTGCCAGTACCGATCACGCGGCACCCAATCAGCCCCAGCATTTT CASTDHAAPNQPQHF
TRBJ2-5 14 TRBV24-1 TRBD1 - TGTGCCACCGGGGCGACAGGGGGCGGTGAGACCCAGTACTTC CATGATGGGETQYF
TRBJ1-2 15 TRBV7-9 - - TGTGCCAGCAGCTTAGCGTACGGGGGGAACTATGGCTACACCTTC CASSLAYGGNYGYTF
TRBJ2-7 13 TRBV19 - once TGTGCCAGTAGTATTGGGGCGAGCTACGAGCAGTACTTC CASSIGASYEQYF
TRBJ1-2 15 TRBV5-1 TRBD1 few TGCGCCAGCAGCTTGACGGCGCAGGGGGCCGGTGGCTACACCTTC CASSLTAQGAGGYTF
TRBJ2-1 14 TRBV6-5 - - TGTGCCAGCACCGGGAGTGGGGCGCGCAATGAGCAGTTCTTC CASTGSGARNEQFF
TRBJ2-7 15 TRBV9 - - TGTGCCAGCAGCGTAAGTGTGGGGGGGCGCGACGAGCAGTACTTC CASSVSVGGRDEQYF
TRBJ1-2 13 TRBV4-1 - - TGCGCCAGCAGCCAGGCCCTCGGGTATGGCTACACCTTC CASSQALGYGYTF
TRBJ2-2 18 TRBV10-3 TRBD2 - TGTGCCATCAGTGAGTCGAGAGGTAGCGGGGCTAACACCGGGGAGCTGTTTTTT CAISESRGSGANTGELFF
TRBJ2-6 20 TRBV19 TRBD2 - TGTGCCAGTAGTATAGGGCCACATAGCGGGGGGGCCTCTGGGGCCAACGTCCTGACTTTC CASSIGPHSGGASGANVLTF
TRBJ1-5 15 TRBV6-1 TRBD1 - TGTGCCAGCAGTGAAGAAACAGGGGGCAATCAGCCCCAGCATTTT CASSEETGGNQPQHF
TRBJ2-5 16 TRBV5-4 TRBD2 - TGTGCCAGCAGCTCTGGGGGGACTAGCGGTCAAGAGACCCAGTACTTC CASSSGGTSGQETQYF
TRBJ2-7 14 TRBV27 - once TGTGCCAGCAGTCCGGGACAAGTAGCCTATGAGCAGTACTTC CASSPGQVAYEQYF